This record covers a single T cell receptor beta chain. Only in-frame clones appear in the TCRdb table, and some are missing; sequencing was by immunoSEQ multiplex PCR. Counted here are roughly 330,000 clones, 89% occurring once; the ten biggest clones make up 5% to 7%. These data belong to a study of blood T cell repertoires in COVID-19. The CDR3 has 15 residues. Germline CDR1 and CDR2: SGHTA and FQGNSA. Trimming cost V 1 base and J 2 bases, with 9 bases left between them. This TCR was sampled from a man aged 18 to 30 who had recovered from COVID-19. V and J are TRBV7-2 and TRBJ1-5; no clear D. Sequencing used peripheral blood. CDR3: CASSLVTVGNQPQHF. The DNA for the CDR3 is TGTGCCAGCAGCTTAGTTACAGTGGGCAATCAGCCCCAGCATTTT.